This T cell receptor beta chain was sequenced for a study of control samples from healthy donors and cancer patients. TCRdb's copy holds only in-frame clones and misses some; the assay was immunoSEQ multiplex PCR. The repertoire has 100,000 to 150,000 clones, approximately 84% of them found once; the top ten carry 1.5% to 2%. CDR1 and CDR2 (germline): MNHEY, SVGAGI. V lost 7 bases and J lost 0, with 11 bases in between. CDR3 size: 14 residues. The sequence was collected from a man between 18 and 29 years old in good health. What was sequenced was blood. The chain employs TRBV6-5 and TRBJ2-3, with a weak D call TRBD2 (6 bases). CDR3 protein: CASTRGTSTDTQYF. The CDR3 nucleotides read TGTGCCAGCACCCGGGGGACTAGCACAGATACGCAGTATTTT.